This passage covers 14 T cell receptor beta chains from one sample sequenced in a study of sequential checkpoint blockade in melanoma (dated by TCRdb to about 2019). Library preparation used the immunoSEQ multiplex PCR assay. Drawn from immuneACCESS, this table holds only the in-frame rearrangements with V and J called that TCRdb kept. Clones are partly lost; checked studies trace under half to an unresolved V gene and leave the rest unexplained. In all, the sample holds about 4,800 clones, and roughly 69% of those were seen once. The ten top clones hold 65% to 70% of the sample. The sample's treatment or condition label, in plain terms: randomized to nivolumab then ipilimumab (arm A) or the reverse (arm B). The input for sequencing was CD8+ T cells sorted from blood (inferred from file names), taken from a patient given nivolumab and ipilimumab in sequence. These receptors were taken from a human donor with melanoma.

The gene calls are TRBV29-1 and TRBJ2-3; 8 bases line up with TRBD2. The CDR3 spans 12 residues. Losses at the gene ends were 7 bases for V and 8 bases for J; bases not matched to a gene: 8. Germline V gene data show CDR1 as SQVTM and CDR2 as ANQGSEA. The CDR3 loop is CSAEGLAGTQYF. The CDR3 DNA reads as TGCAGCGCCGAAGGCCTAGCGGGTACGCAGTATTTT.

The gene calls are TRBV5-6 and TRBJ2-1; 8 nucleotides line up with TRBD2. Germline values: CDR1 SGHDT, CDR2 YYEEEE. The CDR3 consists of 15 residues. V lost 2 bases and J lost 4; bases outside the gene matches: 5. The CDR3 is CASSFQRGYYNEQFF. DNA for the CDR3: TGTGCCAGCAGCTTCCAGCGGGGGTATTACAATGAGCAGTTCTTC.

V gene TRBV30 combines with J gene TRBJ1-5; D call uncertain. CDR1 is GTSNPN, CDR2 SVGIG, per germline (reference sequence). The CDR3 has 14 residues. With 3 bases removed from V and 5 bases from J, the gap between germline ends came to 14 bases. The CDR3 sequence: CAWSPPFQYQPQHF. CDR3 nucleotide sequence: TGTGCCTGGAGCCCTCCTTTCCAGTATCAGCCCCAGCATTTT.

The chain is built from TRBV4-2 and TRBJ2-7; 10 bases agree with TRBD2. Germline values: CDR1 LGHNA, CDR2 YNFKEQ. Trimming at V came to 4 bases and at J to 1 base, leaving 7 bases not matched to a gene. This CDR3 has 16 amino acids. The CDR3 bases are TGTGCCAGCAGCCCTCGGGGAGCGGGGGGGTCCTACGAGCAGTACTTC. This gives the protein CASSPRGAGGSYEQYF.

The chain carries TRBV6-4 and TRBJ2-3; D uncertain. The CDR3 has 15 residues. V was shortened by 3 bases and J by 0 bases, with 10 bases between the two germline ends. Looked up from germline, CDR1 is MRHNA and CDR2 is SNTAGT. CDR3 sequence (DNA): TGTGCCAGCAGTGAATCCGGCGGTAGCACAGATACGCAGTATTTT. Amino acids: CASSESGGSTDTQYF.

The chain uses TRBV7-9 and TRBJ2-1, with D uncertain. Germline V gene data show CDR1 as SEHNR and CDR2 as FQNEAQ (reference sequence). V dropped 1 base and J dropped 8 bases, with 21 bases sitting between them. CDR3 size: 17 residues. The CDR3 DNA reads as TGTGCCAGCAGCTTAGGGTGGGCAAGCCTCGCCTGGGATGAGCAGTTCTTC. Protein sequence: CASSLGWASLAWDEQFF.

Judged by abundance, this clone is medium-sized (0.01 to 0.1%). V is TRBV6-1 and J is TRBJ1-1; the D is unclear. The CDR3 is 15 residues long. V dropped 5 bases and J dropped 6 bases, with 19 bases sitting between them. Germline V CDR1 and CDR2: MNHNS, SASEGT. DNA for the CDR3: TGTGCCAGCAGTCCCGTGGAGGGTCTGGGATCTGAAGCTTTCTTT. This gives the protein CASSPVEGLGSEAFF.

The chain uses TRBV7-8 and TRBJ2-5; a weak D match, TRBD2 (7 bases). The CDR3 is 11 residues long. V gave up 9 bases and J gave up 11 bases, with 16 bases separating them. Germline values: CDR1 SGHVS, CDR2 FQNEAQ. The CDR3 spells CASSQGREQYF. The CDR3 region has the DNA TGTGCCAGTTCCCAGGGGAGGGAGCAGTACTTC.

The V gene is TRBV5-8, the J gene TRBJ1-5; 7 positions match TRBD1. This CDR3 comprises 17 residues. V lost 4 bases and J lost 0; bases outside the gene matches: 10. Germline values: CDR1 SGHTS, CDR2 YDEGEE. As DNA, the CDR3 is TGTGCCAGCAGCGTAGCGGACAGGTTTCATAGCAATCAGCCCCAGCATTTT. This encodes CASSVADRFHSNQPQHF.

CDR3 in amino acids: CASSLALRDKSSYNEQFF. The CDR3 coding sequence is TGTGCCAGCAGCTTAGCCCTCCGGGACAAAAGCTCCTACAATGAGCAGTTCTTC. The chain uses TRBV7-9 and TRBJ2-1, with a possible D match to TRBD1 (6 bases). The V end lost 0 bases, the J end lost 0 bases, and 15 bases lay between the germline ends. CDR1 and CDR2 from the germline V gene are SEHNR and FQNEAQ (reference sequence). CDR3 size: 18 residues.

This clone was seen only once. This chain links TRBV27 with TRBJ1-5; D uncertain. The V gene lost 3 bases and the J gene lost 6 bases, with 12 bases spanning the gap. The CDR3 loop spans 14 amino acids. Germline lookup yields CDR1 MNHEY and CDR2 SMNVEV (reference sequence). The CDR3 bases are TGTGCCAGCAGTTTGTTTCAGGCGGGTCAGCCCCAGCATTTT. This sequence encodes CASSLFQAGQPQHF.

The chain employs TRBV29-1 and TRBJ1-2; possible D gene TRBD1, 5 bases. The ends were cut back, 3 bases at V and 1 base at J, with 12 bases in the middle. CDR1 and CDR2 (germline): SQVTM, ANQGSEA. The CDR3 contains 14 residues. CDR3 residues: CSVDPQGFNYGYTF. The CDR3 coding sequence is TGCAGCGTTGACCCCCAGGGATTTAACTATGGCTACACCTTC.

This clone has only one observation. In DNA form, the CDR3 reads TGCGCCAGCAGCCAAGTTCAGGGTAACTATGGCTACACCTTC. Its translation is CASSQVQGNYGYTF. This chain links TRBV4-1 with TRBJ1-2, with a possible D match to TRBD1 (5 bases). The germline V gene has CDR1 MGHRA and CDR2 YSYEKL. Trimming left V 1 base short and J 1 base short, with 7 bases between. This CDR3 spans 14 amino acids.

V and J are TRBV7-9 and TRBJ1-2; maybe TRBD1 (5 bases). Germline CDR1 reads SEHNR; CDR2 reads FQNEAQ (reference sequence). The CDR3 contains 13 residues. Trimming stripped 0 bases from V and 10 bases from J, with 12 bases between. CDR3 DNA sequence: TGTGCCAGCAGCTTAGCCCTCGACAGCCTCTACACCTTC. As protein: CASSLALDSLYTF.